These 17 T cell receptor beta chains share one sample of origin, sequenced in a study of technical replicates of blood from several donors. TCRdb keeps only in-frame clones here, not all; method: immunoSEQ multiplex PCR. This sample has about 63,000 clones; around 84% occur once, and the top ten carry less than 6.5%. Sample: PBMCs. All receptors derive from a human donor in good health. Some clones in this sample may be carry-over from other donors' samples.

The gene calls are TRBV4-3 and TRBJ2-3; perhaps TRBD2 as D (5 bases). V was shortened by 4 bases and J by 3 bases, with 20 bases between the two germline ends. The CDR3 has 17 residues. The germline gives CDR1 LGHNA, CDR2 YSLEER. The CDR3 loop is CASSRFLAQSRTDTQYF. In nucleotides, the CDR3 is TGCGCCAGCAGCCGCTTCCTAGCCCAGTCTAGGACAGATACGCAGTATTTT.

The chain combines TRBV6-4 with TRBJ2-3; D may be TRBD1 (6 bases). Germline CDR1 MRHNA, CDR2 SNTAGT. The CDR3 covers 15 residues. Trimming stripped 0 bases from V and 4 bases from J, with 11 bases between. The CDR3 coding sequence is TGTGCCAGCAGTGACTCACAGGGCGCCCCAGATACGCAGTATTTT. Amino acid sequence: CASSDSQGAPDTQYF.

The rearrangement links TRBV18 to TRBJ1-5; D is unclear. CDR1 and CDR2 from the germline V gene are KGHSH and LQKENI. V lost 6 bases and J lost 4, with 10 bases in between. CDR3 length: 13 amino acids. The CDR3 DNA reads TGTGCCAGCTCCCCGGCGGGGAATCAGCCCCAGCATTTT. This gives the protein CASSPAGNQPQHF.

The chain uses TRBV15 and TRBJ2-7, with 11 bases that match TRBD2. The CDR3 has 15 residues. CDR1 and CDR2 (germline): LNHNV, YYDKDF (reference sequence). Trimming cost V 2 bases and J 3 bases; bases outside gene matches: 3. CDR3 coding DNA: TGTGCCACCAGCAGAACCGGGACTAGCGGCTACGAGCAGTACTTC. Encoded protein: CATSRTGTSGYEQYF. Combining the CDR3 with reference TRBV15 and TRBJ2-7 gives the whole variable domain DAMVIQNPRYQVTQFGKPVTLSCSQTLNHNVMYWYQQKSSQAPKLLFHYYDKDFNNEADTPDNFQSRRPNTSFCFLDIRSPGLGDTAMYLCATSRTGTSGYEQYFGPGTRLTVT.

This chain uses TRBV5-1 with TRBJ1-3; tentative D call: TRBD1 (5 bases). CDR3 length equals 16 residues. V was shortened by 0 bases and J by 1 base, with 11 bases between the two germline ends. The germline CDR1 and CDR2 sequences are SGHRS and YFSETQ. The CDR3 loop is CASSLEWGGSGNTIYF. CDR3 in DNA: TGCGCCAGCAGCTTGGAATGGGGGGGTTCTGGAAACACCATATATTTT.

V usage is TRBV6-7 and J usage is TRBJ1-5, with 7 bases lining up with TRBD1. TRBV6-7 carries the ORF label, with uncertain function. This CDR3 region has 15 residues. V lost 4 bases to trimming and J lost 3 bases; unmatched junction nucleotides: 6. The CDR3 region has the DNA TGTGCCAGCAGTTTACAGGGGAGATACAATCAGCCCCAGCATTTT. Translated: CASSLQGRYNQPQHF.

On this clone itself: No conserved phenylalanine or tryptophan ends this CDR3, so it is likely a read error. No DNA is shown, since the ends of the CDR3 on it are uncertain; the CDR3 is the one TCRdb lists. This sequence joins TRBV5-8 and TRBJ1-1; TRBD1 is the table's D call and was not checked against the DNA. The CDR3 is made up of 10 amino acids, end residues included. Germline V CDR1 and CDR2: SGHTS, YDEGEE. CDR3 sequence reads: CASSLATVGL.

This clone was recorded once. This chain links TRBV19 with TRBJ1-5; D is unclear. V dropped 3 bases and J dropped 4 bases, with 7 bases sitting between them. Germline lookup yields CDR1 LNHDA and CDR2 SQIVND (reference sequence). This CDR3 comprises 13 residues. The CDR3 DNA reads TGTGCCAGTAGTATGCCCGGGAATCAGCCCCAGCATTTT. Translation: CASSMPGNQPQHF.

The rearrangement uses TRBV5-4 and TRBJ2-1; 9 bases line up with TRBD1. Germline-derived CDR1 and CDR2 are SGHNT and YYREEE (reference sequence). J was trimmed by 6 bases and V by 3 bases; bases with no gene match: 7. The length of the CDR3 is 15 residues. CDR3 loop: CASSYGTGLVNEQFF. The CDR3 DNA is TGTGCCAGCAGCTACGGGACAGGGCTTGTCAATGAGCAGTTCTTC.

The V call is TRBV19, the J call TRBJ2-1, with 12 positions matching TRBD2. Germline-derived CDR1 and CDR2 are LNHDA and SQIVND (reference sequence). The CDR3 covers 16 residues. V trimming: 5 bases; J trimming: 9 bases; junction bases outside the gene matches: 11. The CDR3 is CASSPSSGRAGAEQFF. In DNA, the CDR3 is TGTGCCAGTAGTCCCTCTAGCGGGAGGGCTGGGGCTGAGCAGTTCTTC.

The V gene is TRBV5-4, the J gene TRBJ1-2; TRBD1 matches at 8 bases. Germline values: CDR1 SGHNT, CDR2 YYREEE (reference sequence). The CDR3 contains 16 residues. The V segment lost 3 bases and the J segment 2 bases; nucleotides outside the gene matches: 9. Written as DNA, the CDR3 is TGTGCCAGCAGCTCAGCCCAGGGGGCAGTCAACTATGGCTACACCTTC. Its translation: CASSSAQGAVNYGYTF.

The chain carries TRBV18 and TRBJ1-2, with 9 bases lining up with TRBD1. This CDR3 contains 14 residues. J lost 8 bases, V lost 3 bases, and 7 bases had no gene match. Germline V gene data show CDR1 as KGHSH and CDR2 as LQKENI. The CDR3 DNA sequence: TGTGCCAGCTCACCGGACAGGGGAGGTTCGGGCTACACCTTC. This gives the protein CASSPDRGGSGYTF.

The rearrangement links TRBV2 to TRBJ2-5, with TRBD1 matching over 8 bases. This CDR3 is 12 amino acids long. Unmatched junction bases numbered 3, after V lost 8 bases and J lost 4 bases. Germline loops: CDR1 SNHLY, CDR2 FYNNEI. The CDR3 sequence is CASSQGAETQYF. CDR3 nucleotide sequence: TGTGCCAGCTCCCAGGGGGCAGAGACCCAGTACTTC.

This clone was detected a few times. V usage is TRBV5-4 and J usage is TRBJ1-3; D is possibly TRBD1 (6 bases). The germline CDR1 and CDR2 sequences are SGHNT and YYREEE (reference sequence). Trimming stripped 2 bases from V and 1 base from J, with 16 bases between. The CDR3 spans 17 residues. This CDR3 reads CASSLPGASSSGNTIYF. CDR3 sequence (DNA): TGTGCCAGCAGCTTACCAGGGGCCTCATCATCTGGAAACACCATATATTTT.

The CDR3 here is CASSQSGQGANYGYTF. CDR3 nucleotide sequence: TGCGCCAGCAGCCAATCCGGACAGGGCGCTAACTATGGCTACACCTTC. This rearrangement joins TRBV4-3 to TRBJ1-2, with TRBD1 matching 8 bases. Germline lookup yields CDR1 LGHNA and CDR2 YSLEER. This CDR3 spans 16 amino acids. V shed 2 bases, J shed 0 bases, and the junction held 5 bases outside the gene matches.

V gene TRBV11-2 combines with J gene TRBJ2-7; 12 bases line up with TRBD1. The CDR3 runs to 13 residues. With V trimmed by 4 bases and J by 5 bases, 0 bases remained unmatched. Germline V gives CDR1 SGHAT, CDR2 FQNNGV. The CDR3 sequence: CASSWDRGHEQYF. Here the CDR3 DNA reads TGTGCCAGCAGCTGGGACAGGGGGCACGAGCAGTACTTC.

The CDR3 loop reads CASSPGGGTDTQYF. The DNA for the CDR3 is TGTGCCAGCAGCCCCGGGGGGGGCACAGATACGCAGTATTTT. The chain couples TRBV5-4 to TRBJ2-3, with 8 bases lining up with TRBD2. Trimming removed 4 bases from V and 1 base from J; junction bases left unmatched: 2. Germline values: CDR1 SGHNT, CDR2 YYREEE (reference sequence). The CDR3 runs to 14 residues.